What follows are 20 T cell receptor beta chains derived from one specimen sequenced in a study of CXCR3-negative and CXCR3-positive naive CD8 T cells. Study-level findings and limits: CXCR3-expressing naive cells carried TRB CDR3s more hydrophobic than those of CXCR3-negative naive cells.

The study made its TRB cDNA libraries by 5' RACE, adding UMI labels. From its re-call of the 5' RACE reads, TCRdb lists each CDR3 protein once, without DNA. This specimen shows approximately 5,700 distinct CDR3 sequences; the ten leading clones hold 2%. Their antigens are not known. The sequenced sample was naive CXCR3+ CD8+ T cells from blood. Subset given: CD45RO-CCR7+CD27+CD95- naive CD8+ T cells expressing CXCR3 (TNR3+). Every receptor here comes from a human donor in good health. Some clones in this sample may be carry-over from other donors' samples.

This clonotype is deemed medium-sized by its frequency. The CDR3 spells CASSQATSGTDEQYF. V usage is TRBV4-3 and J usage is TRBJ2-7; TCRdb indicates TRBD2, and absent DNA this call remains unverified. CDR1 and CDR2 (germline): LGHNA, YSLEER. The CDR3 contains 15 residues.

By frequency, this clonotype registers medium-sized (0.01 to 0.1%). This CDR3 is CSARFRASGGFYEQYF. The J gene is TRBJ2-7, the V gene TRBV20-1; the D call from TCRdb, TRBD2, cannot be confirmed without DNA. This CDR3 spans 16 amino acids. Looked up from germline, CDR1 is DFQATT and CDR2 is SNEGSKA (reference sequence).

By frequency, this clonotype registers medium-sized (0.01 to 0.1%). The V call is TRBV20-1, the J call TRBJ2-7; TCRdb picks TRBD1, but there is no DNA to check that call. The CDR3 runs 15 residues. Per the germline V gene, CDR1 is DFQATT and CDR2 is SNEGSKA (reference sequence). The CDR3 spells CSAITPGQVFYEQYF.

V is TRBV7-9 and J is TRBJ2-5; the TCRdb call, TRBD1, lacks DNA for checking. This CDR3 comprises 12 residues. From germline, CDR1 is SEHNR and CDR2 FQNEAQ (reference sequence). The CDR3 protein is CASMGEQETQYF.

This chain links TRBV29-1 with TRBJ1-2. The length of the CDR3 is 11 residues. In germline, CDR1 is SQVTM, CDR2 ANQGSEA. This chain's CDR3 is CSVGQVYGYTF. Full variable domain (outside the CDR3, taken from reference TRBV29-1 and TRBJ1-2): SAVISQKPSRDICQRGTSLTIQCQVDSQVTMMFWYRQQPGQSLTLIATANQGSEATYESGFVIDKFPISRPNLTFSTLTVSNMSPEDSSIYLCSVGQVYGYTFGSGTRLTVV.

V gene TRBV29-1 combines with J gene TRBJ2-7; TCRdb returns TRBD1, unconfirmable since there is no DNA. CDR1 is SQVTM and CDR2 is ANQGSEA in the germline V gene. This CDR3 region has 14 residues. CDR3 region: CSVVPGTGGYEQYF.

The rearrangement uses TRBV29-1 and TRBJ2-1; as DNA is missing, the TRBD2 call by TCRdb cannot be tested. The germline V gene encodes CDR1 SQVTM and CDR2 ANQGSEA. CDR3 length: 14 residues. CDR3 amino acids: CSGRVALHDNEQFF.

This clonotype shows up as medium-sized by frequency. The J gene is TRBJ2-7, the V gene TRBV7-2. The CDR3 totals 13 residues. The V gene's germline CDR1 is SGHTA and CDR2 FQGNSA. This chain's CDR3 is CASSPDNAYEQYF.

By frequency, this clonotype is medium-sized. The chain combines TRBV29-1 with TRBJ2-7; the TCRdb D gene call, TRBD1, has no DNA to confirm it. Germline lookup yields CDR1 SQVTM and CDR2 ANQGSEA. The CDR3 contains 15 residues. CDR3 amino acids: CSVGQGSPRGYEQYF.

This chain links TRBV5-1 with TRBJ2-7; as DNA is missing, the TRBD1 call by TCRdb cannot be tested. CDR3 length: 14 residues. Looked up from germline, CDR1 is SGHRS and CDR2 is YFSETQ. The CDR3 is CASSAAGTGDEQYF.

The genes are TRBV12-3 or TRBV12-4 and TRBJ2-1; TCRdb's D call, TRBD2, is unchecked because there is no DNA. This CDR3 spans 16 amino acids. This CDR3 reads CASRSNLAGSYNEQFF.

The chain couples TRBV29-1 to TRBJ2-7; no DNA is available, so the TRBD1 call from TCRdb remains unchecked. The germline CDR1 and CDR2 sequences are SQVTM and ANQGSEA. This CDR3 has 15 residues. The CDR3 is CSVGAPQGFVYEQYF.

Its frequency marks this clonotype as medium-sized. This rearrangement joins TRBV15 to TRBJ2-1; the TCRdb call, TRBD2, lacks DNA for checking. Per the germline V gene, CDR1 is LNHNV and CDR2 is YYDKDF (reference sequence). This CDR3 is 14 amino acids long. CDR3 residues: CATSIAGSYNEQFF. The full variable domain, rest sourced from reference TRBV15 and TRBJ2-1, is DAMVIQNPRYQVTQFGKPVTLSCSQTLNHNVMYWYQQKSSQAPKLLFHYYDKDFNNEADTPDNFQSRRPNTSFCFLDIRSPGLGDTAMYLCATSIAGSYNEQFFGPGTRLTVL.

Measured by frequency, this clonotype is medium-sized. V usage is TRBV15 and J usage is TRBJ2-7; TCRdb gives TRBD2 as the D gene, but with no DNA this cannot be confirmed. In germline, CDR1 is LNHNV, CDR2 YYDKDF (reference sequence). The CDR3 length is 14 residues. The CDR3: CATSRAAGGGEQYF.

According to its frequency, this clonotype is medium-sized. The J gene is TRBJ2-2, the V gene TRBV29-1; absent DNA, TCRdb's TRBD2 call cannot be checked. The CDR3 is 13 residues long. Germline CDR1 and CDR2: SQVTM and ANQGSEA. The CDR3 protein is CSAPQGLTGELFF.

V gene TRBV5-6 combines with J gene TRBJ2-4. CDR1 SGHDT and CDR2 YYEEEE come from the germline V gene. The CDR3 covers 14 residues. The CDR3 sequence is CASSTPEHRNIQYF. Variable domain in full (rest from reference TRBV5-6 and TRBJ2-4): DAGVTQSPTHLIKTRGQQVTLRCSPKSGHDTVSWYQQALGQGPQFIFQYYEEEERQRGNFPDRFSGHQFPNYSSELNVNALLLGDSALYLCASSTPEHRNIQYFGAGTRLSVL.

The chain is built from TRBV7-9 and TRBJ2-1; the TRBD2 assignment by TCRdb is unverifiable without DNA. The CDR3 totals 15 residues. The germline gives CDR1 SEHNR, CDR2 FQNEAQ (reference sequence). This CDR3 reads CASSTTSGRYNEQFF.

This clonotype shows up as medium-sized by frequency. The chain joins TRBV5-1 to TRBJ2-1; TCRdb's D gene call, TRBD1, goes unchecked for lack of DNA. Germline V CDR1 and CDR2: SGHRS, YFSETQ. The CDR3 is 13 residues long. The CDR3 sequence is CASSIRDNNEQFF.

The CDR3 protein is CASSPPPQGSYNEQFF. This chain joins TRBV18 and TRBJ2-1; as DNA is missing, the TRBD1 call by TCRdb cannot be tested. Germline V lookup: CDR1 KGHSH, CDR2 LQKENI. CDR3 size: 16 residues.

This clonotype registers medium-sized by frequency. Here the CDR3 reads CSVEDGGDPTDTQYF. The chain joins TRBV29-1 to TRBJ2-3; with no DNA, the TCRdb D assignment of TRBD2 cannot be verified. The CDR3 has 15 residues. Germline V CDR1 and CDR2: SQVTM, ANQGSEA.